A single TCR beta chain is shown here with its context. Its antigen is as yet unknown. This entry belongs to a study of blood T cells in healthy people across ages. Study-level background: Per every two T cells, about one barcoded beta molecule was captured by template switching.

A second about 7 to 12 cycle PCR used barcoded and J-beta primers. Every cDNA molecule bore a tag from a template-switch adaptor containing 12 random nucleotides. TCRdb called the 5' RACE reads again in MiXCR, with one record for every CDR3 protein. The sample has around 1,000,000 distinct CDR3 sequences; around two fifths are singletons. Study results and caveats: Both naive CD4+ cell counts and diversity were greater in long-lived donors than in aged donors.

This CDR3 has 18 amino acids. Germline V gene lookup returns CDR1 SGHVS and CDR2 FNYEAQ. V gave up 1 base and J gave up 2 bases, with 21 bases separating them. Total RNA was extracted at no less than 6 micrograms per sample. This receptor was obtained from a young man in good health. Sample: blood. The chain links TRBV7-6 to TRBJ2-7; D possibly matches TRBD1 or TRBD2 (5 bases each). The CDR3 nucleotides read TGTGCCAGCAGCTTAGGAATTCCCGGGCTGGGACCTCCCTACGAGCAGTACTTC. As protein: CASSLGIPGLGPPYEQYF.